This paragraph covers one TCR beta chain sequence. The target antigen is unknown. The germline V gene encodes CDR1 SGDLS and CDR2 YYNGEE. The CDR3 extends over 16 amino acids. Trimming removed 2 bases from V and 5 bases from J; junction bases left unmatched: 6. Profiling relied on immunoSEQ multiplex PCR, and the TCRdb table lists in-frame clones only, not all of them. The sample includes approximately 25,000 clones, roughly four fifths of them seen just once. These data belong to a study of lymphopenia after photon versus proton radiotherapy. Study outcomes and limitations: Larger post-nadir TCR diversity loss correlated inversely with survival in deceased patients. Under photons, naive T cells and diversity fell while effector/memory populations rose. Oligoclonal CD8+ Temra expansion after nadir drove photon patients' diversity drop. Better survival with proton therapy was suggested as possible, not demonstrated.

Specimen: peripheral blood, collected from a patient treated with proton-based radiotherapy. This clonotype was sampled from a woman in her 70s with pancreatic cancer. This chain uses TRBV9 with TRBJ2-1; 11 bases are shared with TRBD2. The CDR3 DNA is TGTGCCAGCAGCGTTAGGGGGACTAGCGGCAACAATGAGCAGTTCTTC. Translation: CASSVRGTSGNNEQFF.